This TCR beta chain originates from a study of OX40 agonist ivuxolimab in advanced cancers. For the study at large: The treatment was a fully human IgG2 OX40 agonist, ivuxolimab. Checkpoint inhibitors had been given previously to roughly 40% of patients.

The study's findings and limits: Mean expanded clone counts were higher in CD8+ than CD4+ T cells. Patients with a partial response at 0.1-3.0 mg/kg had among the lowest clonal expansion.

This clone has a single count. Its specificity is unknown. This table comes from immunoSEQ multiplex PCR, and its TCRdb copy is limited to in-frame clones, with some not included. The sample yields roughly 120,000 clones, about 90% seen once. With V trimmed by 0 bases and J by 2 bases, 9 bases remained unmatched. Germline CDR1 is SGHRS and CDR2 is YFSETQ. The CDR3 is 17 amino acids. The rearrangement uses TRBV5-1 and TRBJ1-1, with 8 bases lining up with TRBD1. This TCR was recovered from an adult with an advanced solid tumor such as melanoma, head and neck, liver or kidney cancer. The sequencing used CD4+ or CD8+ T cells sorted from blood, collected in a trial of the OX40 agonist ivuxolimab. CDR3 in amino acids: CASSLAWAGQGNTEAFF. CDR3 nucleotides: TGCGCCAGCAGCTTGGCGTGGGCCGGACAGGGAAACACTGAAGCTTTCTTT. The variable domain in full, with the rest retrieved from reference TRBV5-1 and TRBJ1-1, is KAGVTQTPRYLIKTRGQQVTLSCSPISGHRSVSWYQQTPGQGLQFLFEYFSETQRNKGNFPGRFSGRQFSNSRSEMNVSTLELGDSALYLCASSLAWAGQGNTEAFFGQGTRLTVV.